Following are 21 T cell receptor beta chains from one sample sequenced in a study of CD8 T cells in Susac syndrome. RNA was extracted with the RNeasy kit, and a quantity of roughly 0.5 to 1 ug was reverse transcribed using random hexamers. Using its own MiXCR run on the immunoSEQ multiplex PCR reads, TCRdb lists one record per CDR3 protein. Altogether roughly 84,000 distinct CDR3 sequences are present, approximately 96% being singletons, with the ten largest covering about 0.39%. The sequencing input was CD8+ T cells from PBMCs. Every receptor here comes from a human donor with Susac syndrome.

This rearrangement joins TRBV6-5 to TRBJ2-7; TRBD1 aligns across 8 bases. Germline values: CDR1 MNHEY, CDR2 SVGAGI. The CDR3 runs to 14 residues. V lost 5 bases, J lost 0 bases, and 3 bases stayed unmatched. CDR3 region: CASSPGQGSYEQYV. In DNA, the CDR3 is TGTGCCAGCAGTCCCGGACAGGGCTCCTACGAGCAGTACGTC.

This chain links TRBV29-1 with TRBJ2-1; TRBD2 aligns across 11 bases. CDR3 length: 22 amino acids. Germline V gene lookup returns CDR1 SQVTM and CDR2 ANQGSEA. V gave up 0 bases and J gave up 1 base; unmatched junction bases: 20. The CDR3 sequence: CSVEDPAPIAGGGRGSYNEQFF. In DNA, the CDR3 is TGCAGCGTTGAAGATCCCGCGCCCATAGCGGGAGGGGGCCGAGGATCCTACAATGAGCAGTTCTTC.

CDR3 DNA: TGTGCCACCAGCAGGGTACGAGCGACGAACACTGAAGCTTTCTTT. Protein sequence: CATSRVRATNTEAFF. The V and J genes are TRBV15 and TRBJ1-1; D gene uncertain. CDR3 size: 15 residues. Trimming shortened V by 3 bases and J by 1 base, and 12 bases separated the two germline ends. Per the germline V gene, CDR1 is LNHNV and CDR2 is YYDKDF (reference sequence).

This clonotype was found once. The chain combines TRBV9 with TRBJ2-7; 7 bases fit TRBD2. This CDR3 is built from 14 residues. V lost 4 bases to trimming and J lost 3 bases; unmatched junction nucleotides: 7. The germline gives CDR1 SGDLS, CDR2 YYNGEE. CDR3 region: CASSRDTGGYEQYF. CDR3 nucleotide sequence: TGTGCCAGCAGCCGTGACACGGGGGGCTACGAGCAGTACTTC.

The CDR3: CASSRTGERQPQHF. The CDR3 region has the DNA TGTGCCAGCAGTCGGACAGGGGAGAGACAGCCCCAGCATTTT. This chain uses TRBV9 with TRBJ1-5; 9 bases map to TRBD1. The germline V gene encodes CDR1 SGDLS and CDR2 YYNGEE. This CDR3 spans 14 amino acids. V trimming: 5 bases; J trimming: 7 bases; junction bases outside the gene matches: 7.

The chain combines TRBV6-2 or TRBV6-3 with TRBJ2-7, with a possible D match to TRBD1 (5 bases). Between the trimmed V and J ends, which lost 5 bases and 2 bases, there was a span of 13 bases. The CDR3 consists of 14 residues. Germline loops: CDR1 MNHEY, CDR2 SVGEGT. The CDR3 coding sequence is TGTGCCAGCAGTCGGCCGGACACAACCTACGAGCAGTACGTC. Translation: CASSRPDTTYEQYV.

This clonotype appeared a single time. V and J are TRBV20-1 and TRBJ2-7; D is uncertain. Germline lookup yields CDR1 DFQATT and CDR2 SNEGSKA (reference sequence). The CDR3 is 12 residues long. The V and J ends lost 6 bases and 5 bases respectively, with 14 bases between them. For the CDR3, the DNA is TGCAGTGCGGCAAAGGACGCCGACGAGCAGTACTTC. Its protein is CSAAKDADEQYF.

The genes are TRBV24-1 and TRBJ1-1; unclear D gene. V lost 8 bases and J 7 bases, leaving 16 bases between the germline ends. In germline, CDR1 is KGHDR, CDR2 SFDVKD. This CDR3 is 13 amino acids long. The CDR3 DNA is TGTGCCACCAATCTCCGACTCCCCGGTGAAGCTTTCTTT. Translating gives CATNLRLPGEAFF.

V usage is TRBV14 and J usage is TRBJ2-2, with a possible D match to TRBD2 (6 bases). There are 15 residues in the CDR3. The germline gives CDR1 SGHDN, CDR2 FVKESK. Trimming shortened V by 1 base and J by 6 bases, and 12 bases separated the two germline ends. CDR3: CASSQVGGVAGELFF. CDR3 coding DNA: TGTGCCAGCAGCCAAGTTGGCGGGGTTGCCGGGGAGCTGTTTTTT.

This chain links TRBV7-2 with TRBJ2-7; tentatively, D is TRBD1 (6 bases). V lost 5 bases and J 3 bases, leaving 26 bases between the germline ends. Germline loops: CDR1 SGHTA, CDR2 FQGNSA. The CDR3 totals 18 residues. CDR3 residues: CASSVNPQGQYVGYEQYF. The CDR3 DNA reads as TGTGCCAGCAGCGTCAACCCCCAGGGGCAGTATGTCGGCTACGAGCAGTACTTC.

This clonotype occurred once. The rearrangement links TRBV15 to TRBJ2-5; D not certain. Germline lookup yields CDR1 LNHNV and CDR2 YYDKDF (reference sequence). The CDR3 covers 14 residues. The V end lost 0 bases, the J end lost 4 bases, and 9 bases lay between the germline ends. The CDR3 DNA reads as TGTGCCACCAGCAGAGAATGGGTTGTAGAGACCCAGTACTTC. It codes for CATSREWVVETQYF.

The CDR3 here is CASSVCGQGTDTQYF. CDR3 sequence (DNA): TGTGCCAGCAGCGTATGTGGACAAGGCACAGATACGCAGTATTTT. J is TRBJ2-3 and V is TRBV9; perhaps TRBD1 as D (5 bases). V was trimmed by 1 base and J by 1 base, leaving 10 bases between them. The CDR3 totals 15 residues. The V gene's germline CDR1 is SGDLS and CDR2 YYNGEE. Based on the CDR3 plus reference TRBV9 and TRBJ2-3, the full variable domain is DSGVTQTPKHLITATGQRVTLRCSPRSGDLSVYWYQQSLDQGLQFLIQYYNGEERAKGNILERFSAQQFPDLHSELNLSSLELGDSALYFCASSVCGQGTDTQYFGPGTRLTVL.

The chain joins TRBV28 to TRBJ1-1; TRBD1 agrees at 8 bases. V lost 6 bases and J lost 1; bases outside the gene matches: 7. This CDR3 is 15 amino acids long. Germline V lookup: CDR1 MDHEN, CDR2 SYDVKM. CDR3 loop: CASSPWTGRNTEAFF. The CDR3 region has the DNA TGTGCCAGCAGCCCGTGGACAGGGCGGAACACTGAAGCTTTCTTT. Based on the CDR3 plus reference TRBV28 and TRBJ1-1, the full variable domain is DVKVTQSSRYLVKRTGEKVFLECVQDMDHENMFWYRQDPGLGLRLIYFSYDVKMKEKGDIPEGYSVSREKKERFSLILESASTNQTSMYLCASSPWTGRNTEAFFGQGTRLTVV.

The genes are TRBV10-3 and TRBJ1-1, with D tentatively TRBD1 (6 bases). The CDR3 spans 14 residues. CDR1 and CDR2 (germline): ENHRY, SYGVKD. Trimming removed 3 bases from V and 5 bases from J, with 13 bases in between. CDR3: CAISESRGRTEAFF. CDR3 DNA sequence: TGTGCCATCAGTGAATCCAGGGGCAGAACTGAAGCTTTCTTT.

V and J are TRBV9 and TRBJ1-2; no clear D gene. Germline CDR1 and CDR2: SGDLS and YYNGEE. This CDR3 comprises 11 residues. V was shortened by 4 bases and J by 5 bases, with 6 bases between the two germline ends. The CDR3 DNA reads as TGTGCCAGCAGCTGGTCTTATGGCTACACCTTC. Encoded protein: CASSWSYGYTF. Drawing the rest from reference TRBV9 and TRBJ1-2, the complete variable domain is DSGVTQTPKHLITATGQRVTLRCSPRSGDLSVYWYQQSLDQGLQFLIQYYNGEERAKGNILERFSAQQFPDLHSELNLSSLELGDSALYFCASSWSYGYTFGSGTRLTVV.

This sequence joins TRBV4-1 and TRBJ2-3; D is uncertain. Germline assignment: CDR1 MGHRA and CDR2 YSYEKL. The CDR3 spans 14 residues. The V gene lost 4 bases and the J gene lost 6 bases, with 14 bases spanning the gap. The CDR3 region has the DNA TGCGCCAGCAGCCGCAGGACCGGGCGGGATACGCAGTATTTT. As protein: CASSRRTGRDTQYF.

This chain connects TRBV24-1 to TRBJ2-3, with D possibly TRBD2 on 7 matching bases. The V end lost 3 bases, the J end lost 5 bases, and 17 bases lay between the germline ends. Germline CDR1 KGHDR, CDR2 SFDVKD. The CDR3 totals 16 residues. The CDR3 nucleotides are TGTGCCACCAGTGATCCCTCAGGGAGGGGGGAAGATACGCAGTATTTT. This encodes CATSDPSGRGEDTQYF.

The rearrangement links TRBV5-4 to TRBJ1-1; D perhaps matches TRBD1 (5 bases). Trimming cost V 3 bases and J 7 bases, with 13 bases left between them. Germline V gives CDR1 SGHNT, CDR2 YYREEE (reference sequence). The CDR3 runs to 13 residues. This chain's CDR3 is CASSSRGGVEAFF. The CDR3 coding sequence is TGTGCCAGCAGCTCAAGGGGCGGGGTTGAAGCTTTCTTT.

The chain joins TRBV20-1 to TRBJ1-5, with D unclear. Looked up from germline, CDR1 is DFQATT and CDR2 is SNEGSKA (reference sequence). This CDR3 has 15 amino acids. Trimming removed 6 bases at V and 2 bases at J, with 17 bases between. CDR3 in amino acids: CSAPPAGWRNQPQHF. CDR3 in DNA: TGCAGTGCCCCGCCCGCTGGTTGGCGCAATCAGCCCCAGCATTTT.

This chain connects TRBV29-1 to TRBJ1-5; 9 positions match TRBD1. With V trimmed by 1 base and J by 6 bases, 4 bases remained unmatched. Germline V gene lookup returns CDR1 SQVTM and CDR2 ANQGSEA. The CDR3 has 14 amino acids. The CDR3: CSVEVGQGGQPQHF. DNA for the CDR3: TGCAGCGTTGAAGTGGGACAGGGTGGTCAGCCCCAGCATTTT.

This rearrangement joins TRBV6-5 to TRBJ1-1, with a possible D match to TRBD1 (6 bases). Per germline, CDR1 MNHEY and CDR2 SVGAGI. V lost 4 bases and J 2 bases, leaving 11 bases between the germline ends. CDR3 length equals 14 residues. CDR3 region: CASSWGQGNTEAFF. CDR3 sequence (DNA): TGTGCCAGCAGTTGGGGGCAGGGAAACACTGAAGCTTTCTTT.